This TCR beta chain was captured by sequencing in a study of Graves' ophthalmopathy and Graves' hyperthyroidism. RNA served as the template for amplifying TCR beta CDR3 regions. The workflow started with a first-round RT-PCR run with HTBI primers and then moved on to a second-round multiplex PCR. TCRdb re-derived calls from the multiplex PCR reads in MiXCR, one entry per CDR3 protein. The sample has 650,000 to 900,000 distinct CDR3 sequences, roughly 41% seen once. The source of this sequence is an adult man with Graves' ophthalmopathy. Sequenced sample: peripheral blood.

The CDR3 loop is CASTPGQYF. In nucleotides, the CDR3 is TGTGCCAGCACACCGGGACAGTACTTC. J is TRBJ2-5 and V is TRBV12-3 or TRBV12-4; D possibly corresponds to TRBD2 (5 bases). The V end was cut by 7 bases, the J end by 11 bases, with 8 bases between. This CDR3 comprises 9 residues.